The 8 T cell receptor beta chains reported below all come from one sample, sequenced in a study of blood T cell repertoires in COVID-19. Profiling relied on immunoSEQ multiplex PCR, and the TCRdb table lists in-frame clones only, not all of them. The sample includes some 99,000 clones, 84% seen only once; the top ten take 7% to 9.5%. Sequencing was performed on peripheral blood. Source of these receptors: a woman aged 80 or over with active or convalescent COVID-19.

This clone has only one observation. The chain carries TRBV2 and TRBJ1-1, with 11 bases that match TRBD1. Trimming cost V 6 bases and J 2 bases; bases outside gene matches: 2. The CDR3 spans 14 residues. The germline V gene has CDR1 SNHLY and CDR2 FYNNEI. Written as DNA, the CDR3 is TGTGCCAGCAGGGGGACAGGGGGTAACACTGAAGCTTTCTTT. This codes for CASRGTGGNTEAFF.

The chain recombines TRBV30 with TRBJ1-5, with TRBD1 identical over 10 bases. The CDR3 is 14 amino acids. Germline V gene sequence: CDR1 GTSNPN, CDR2 SVGIG (reference sequence). Trimming at V came to 2 bases and at J to 7 bases, leaving 5 bases not matched to a gene. The CDR3 spells CAWSQGQGGQPQHF. For the CDR3, the DNA is TGTGCCTGGAGTCAAGGACAGGGGGGACAGCCCCAGCATTTT. Supplemented by reference TRBV30 and TRBJ1-5, the full variable domain reads SQTIHQWPATLVQPVGSPLSLECTVEGTSNPNLYWYRQAAGRGLQLLFYSVGIGQISSEVPQNLSASRPQDRQFILSSKKLLLSDSGFYLCAWSQGQGGQPQHFGDGTRLSIL.

The chain uses TRBV15 and TRBJ2-5; D is perhaps TRBD2 (5 bases). Trimming stripped 8 bases from V and 2 bases from J, with 12 bases between. The V gene's germline CDR1 is LNHNV and CDR2 YYDKDF (reference sequence). The CDR3 totals 13 residues. CDR3 DNA: TGTGCCACCGGACGACTACTACAAGAGACCCAGTACTTC. It specifies CATGRLLQETQYF.

This clone is categorized as medium-sized. The chain is built from TRBV19 and TRBJ1-3; D is uncertain. The CDR3 has 15 amino acids. Germline CDR1 and CDR2: LNHDA and SQIVND (reference sequence). Trimming took off 7 bases at V and 0 bases at J, with 13 bases between the two ends. CDR3 sequence reads: CASISGLASGNTIYF. CDR3 coding DNA: TGTGCCAGTATAAGTGGCCTCGCCTCTGGAAACACCATATATTTT.

The V gene is TRBV19, the J gene TRBJ2-7; 7 positions agree with TRBD1. Unmatched junction bases numbered 7, after V lost 6 bases and J lost 5 bases. The CDR3 consists of 13 residues. CDR1 is LNHDA and CDR2 is SQIVND in the germline V gene (reference sequence). CDR3 in amino acids: CASRSGQFDEQYF. Written as DNA, the CDR3 is TGTGCCAGTAGGTCGGGACAGTTCGACGAGCAGTACTTC.

The table lists this clone with a few counts. V usage is TRBV25-1 and J usage is TRBJ2-1; TRBD2 matches 8 bases. This CDR3 comprises 15 residues. CDR1 is MGHDK, CDR2 SYGVNS, per germline. With V trimmed by 6 bases and J by 3 bases, 7 bases remained unmatched. CDR3 protein: CASRAGTRSYNEQFF. The CDR3 DNA is TGTGCCAGCAGGGCCGGGACTAGGAGCTACAATGAGCAGTTCTTC.

This rearrangement joins TRBV11-2 to TRBJ2-7; 8 nucleotides line up with TRBD2. The germline V gene encodes CDR1 SGHAT and CDR2 FQNNGV. This CDR3 contains 15 residues. The J segment lost 3 bases and the V segment lost 1 base, leaving 5 bases of the junction unmatched. The chain's CDR3 is CASSLGISGNYEQYF. In DNA, the CDR3 is TGTGCCAGCAGCTTAGGGATTAGCGGGAACTACGAGCAGTACTTC.

The sample holds one count of this clone. The chain couples TRBV19 to TRBJ2-5; D might be TRBD2 (6 bases). V lost 8 bases, J lost 5 bases, and 21 bases lay in between. From germline, CDR1 is LNHDA and CDR2 SQIVND (reference sequence). This CDR3 is 15 amino acids long. The CDR3 DNA is TGTGCCAGTCGATACACAGGCCCGGGGGTTGAGACCCAGTACTTC. Its translation is CASRYTGPGVETQYF.